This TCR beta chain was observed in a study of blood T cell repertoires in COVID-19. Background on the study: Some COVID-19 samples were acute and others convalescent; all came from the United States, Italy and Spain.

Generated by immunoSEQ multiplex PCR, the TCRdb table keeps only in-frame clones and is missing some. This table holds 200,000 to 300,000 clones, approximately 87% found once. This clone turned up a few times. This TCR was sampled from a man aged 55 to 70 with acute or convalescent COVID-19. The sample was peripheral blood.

CDR3 sequence (DNA): TGTGCCAGCAGTGAGAGGGTGGCATACACCATATATTTT. Translation gives CASSERVAYTIYF. This chain links TRBV6-1 with TRBJ1-3; D remains unclear. The CDR3 is 13 amino acids. The germline gives CDR1 MNHNS, CDR2 SASEGT. V lost 3 bases to trimming and J lost 8 bases, with 11 bases between them.